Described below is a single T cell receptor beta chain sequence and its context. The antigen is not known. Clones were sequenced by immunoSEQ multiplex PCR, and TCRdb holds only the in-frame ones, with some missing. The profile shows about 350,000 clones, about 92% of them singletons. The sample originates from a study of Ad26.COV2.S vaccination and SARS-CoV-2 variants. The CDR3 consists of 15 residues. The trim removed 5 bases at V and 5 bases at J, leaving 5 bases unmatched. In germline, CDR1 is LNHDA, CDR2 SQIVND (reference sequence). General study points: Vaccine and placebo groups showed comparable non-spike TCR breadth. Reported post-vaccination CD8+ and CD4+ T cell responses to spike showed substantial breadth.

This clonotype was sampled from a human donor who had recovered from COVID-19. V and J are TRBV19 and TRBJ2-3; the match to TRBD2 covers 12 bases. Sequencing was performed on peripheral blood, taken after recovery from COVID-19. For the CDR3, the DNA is TGTGCCAGTAGTCCCCTAGCGGGGGGGCAAGATACGCAGTATTTT. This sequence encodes CASSPLAGGQDTQYF.